A selection of T cell receptor beta chains follows, all from one sample in a study of blood T cell repertoires in COVID-19. This table comes from immunoSEQ multiplex PCR, and its TCRdb copy is limited to in-frame clones, with some not included. The sample includes 150,000 to 200,000 clones, roughly 87% of them seen just once. Input material: peripheral blood. These receptors came from a man aged 18 to 30 who had recovered from COVID-19. CDR3s include the opening cysteine and the closing phenylalanine or tryptophan. The D gene is left open where the match is weak. Clone size appears in some rows only: once, few, many, or a class for an expanded clone.

CDR3nt	CDR3aa	j_gene	d_gene	v_gene	abundance
TGTGCCAGCAGCTTAGCAGGGCTAAATTCACCCCTCCACTTT	CASSLAGLNSPLHF	TRBJ1-6	.	TRBV13	once
TGTGCCAGCAGTTTAACTCAGAACACTGAAGCTTTCTTT	CASSLTQNTEAFF	TRBJ1-1	.	TRBV28	.
TGTGCCACCAGTGATCGGAGGGGGGGCCAAGAGACCCAGTACTTC	CATSDRRGGQETQYF	TRBJ2-5	.	TRBV24-1	.
TGTGCCAGCAGACCACAGGGCGGTGAGCAGTTCTTC	CASRPQGGEQFF	TRBJ2-1	.	TRBV5-8	.
TGCGCCAGCAGCCAAGGGGACAGGGCCGACGAGCAGTACTTC	CASSQGDRADEQYF	TRBJ2-7	TRBD1	TRBV4-3	.
TGTGCCAGCAGTGCACTCCTGAGCGGGGGACGGTCCGGGGAGCTGTTTTTT	CASSALLSGGRSGELFF	TRBJ2-2	TRBD2	TRBV28	.
TGTGCCAGCAGCTCAGGCCAGAGCTCCTACGAGCAGTACTTC	CASSSGQSSYEQYF	TRBJ2-7	.	TRBV7-9	.
TGTGCCAGTAGACTAGCGGGAGGGCCCTCCTACAATGAGCAGTTCTTC	CASRLAGGPSYNEQFF	TRBJ2-1	TRBD2	TRBV19	.
TGTGCCAGCAGCTTGCTTGGGCCCTCCCTCAATGAGCAGTTCTTC	CASSLLGPSLNEQFF	TRBJ2-1	.	TRBV5-5	.
TGTGCCAGCAGCTTAGTCTCCCTTGGAGTGCTCGGGGAGACCCAGTACTTC	CASSLVSLGVLGETQYF	TRBJ2-5	.	TRBV7-8	.
TGTGCCAGCACCTCCGGGACAGGGTATTCCGGGGAGCTGTTTTTT	CASTSGTGYSGELFF	TRBJ2-2	TRBD1	TRBV5-4	.
TGTGCCAGCAGTGTCTCCGGGACAGGTCGCGACGAGCAGTACTTC	CASSVSGTGRDEQYF	TRBJ2-7	TRBD1	TRBV28	.
TGTGCCAGTAGTATCATAGCGGGCAGATACAATGAGCAGTTCTTC	CASSIIAGRYNEQFF	TRBJ2-1	TRBD2	TRBV19	few
TGTGCCAGTAGTATAATCGCGGGAGAGTCCGAGCAGTACTTC	CASSIIAGESEQYF	TRBJ2-7	TRBD2	TRBV19	.
TGTGCCAGCAGTTTTGGCCAGTTTAGCACAGATACGCAGTATTTT	CASSFGQFSTDTQYF	TRBJ2-3	.	TRBV28	.
TGTGCCAGCAGTTCAGGGGGGTTGGGGGGCTACACCTTC	CASSSGGLGGYTF	TRBJ1-2	TRBD1	TRBV6-5	.
TGTGCCAGCACCCTCGCCCGGGACAGCCCCACAGATACGCAGTATTTT	CASTLARDSPTDTQYF	TRBJ2-3	TRBD1	TRBV25-1	.
TGTGCCAGCAGCCAAGGGGGCCTGGGCTACGAGCAGTACTTC	CASSQGGLGYEQYF	TRBJ2-7	TRBD1	TRBV28	few
TGTGCCAGCAGCCCCGGGATGGGGAGGGGGGTCACTGAAGCTTTCTTT	CASSPGMGRGVTEAFF	TRBJ1-1	.	TRBV7-2	once
TGTGCCAGCAGTCTCCAGCGGCTAGTGGGTCACATTCAGTACTTC	CASSLQRLVGHIQYF	TRBJ2-4	.	TRBV6-2/TRBV6-3	.
TGTGCCAGCAGCCAAGGACTCACCTACGAGCAGTACTTC	CASSQGLTYEQYF	TRBJ2-7	.	TRBV3-1/TRBV3-2	.
TGTGCCAGCAGCCTAGAAAGGGCCAACGTCCTGACTTTC	CASSLERANVLTF	TRBJ2-6	.	TRBV28	.
TGTGCCAGCAGCCGAGGACAGGGCTACACACCCCTCCACTTT	CASSRGQGYTPLHF	TRBJ1-6	TRBD1	TRBV6-5	.
TGCGCCAGCAGCTTGGCGCCGGCAACTAATGAAAAACTGTTTTTT	CASSLAPATNEKLFF	TRBJ1-4	.	TRBV5-1	once
TGTGCCAGTAGTGCGGACAACTACGAGCAGTACTTC	CASSADNYEQYF	TRBJ2-7	.	TRBV19	.
TGTGCCAGCAGCTTGGGTCGCGGGAGGGAAACGCAGTATTTT	CASSLGRGRETQYF	TRBJ2-3	TRBD2	TRBV7-2	.
TGTGCCAGCTCACCCGGGACTAGCGGCCTCTACGAGCAGTACTTC	CASSPGTSGLYEQYF	TRBJ2-7	TRBD2	TRBV18	.
TGTGCCAGCAGTTTACTAGCGGGAATCTATGAGCAGTTCTTC	CASSLLAGIYEQFF	TRBJ2-1	TRBD2	TRBV28	.
TGTGCCAGCATACTAGCGGGAGGGCCAGATGAGCAGTTCTTC	CASILAGGPDEQFF	TRBJ2-1	TRBD2	TRBV7-8	once